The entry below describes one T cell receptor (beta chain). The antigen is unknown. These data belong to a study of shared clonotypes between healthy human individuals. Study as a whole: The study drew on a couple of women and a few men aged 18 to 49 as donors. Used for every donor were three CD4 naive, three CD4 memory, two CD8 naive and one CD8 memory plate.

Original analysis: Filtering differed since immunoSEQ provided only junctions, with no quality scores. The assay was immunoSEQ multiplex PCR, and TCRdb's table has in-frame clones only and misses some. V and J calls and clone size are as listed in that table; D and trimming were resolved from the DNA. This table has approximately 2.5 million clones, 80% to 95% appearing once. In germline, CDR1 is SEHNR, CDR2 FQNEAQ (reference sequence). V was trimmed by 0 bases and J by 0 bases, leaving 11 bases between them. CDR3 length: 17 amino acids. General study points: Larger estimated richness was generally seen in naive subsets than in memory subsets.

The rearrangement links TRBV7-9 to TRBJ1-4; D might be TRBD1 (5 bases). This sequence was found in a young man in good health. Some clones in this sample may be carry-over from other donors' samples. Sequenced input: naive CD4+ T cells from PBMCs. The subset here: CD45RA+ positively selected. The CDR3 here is CASSLAAGTATNEKLFF. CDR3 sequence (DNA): TGTGCCAGCAGCTTAGCTGCAGGGACCGCAACTAATGAAAAACTGTTTTTT.